The clone carrying this T cell receptor beta chain showed up many times. What it binds is unknown. 5'RACE template switching produced TCR cDNA carrying a universal primer site and UMIs. One entry per CDR3 protein, called by TCRdb with MiXCR from the 5' RACE reads. Of about 400,000 distinct CDR3 sequences listed, under 7.5% are singletons. The source of the sample is a study of T cells after yellow fever vaccination. Study-wide background: Preparation used SMART-Seq v4 Ultra Low Input for the low-cell-number fractions. Whole-study results and caveats: Post-booster repertoires again held most primary-vaccination clones (roughly 95% CD4, about 88% CD8). Relatively few clonotypes were ones that appeared in both CD4 and CD8 compartments.

Deletions cut 0 bases from V and 7 bases from J, with 17 bases between. Germline lookup yields CDR1 SGHRS and CDR2 YFSETQ. The CDR3 spans 15 residues. V and J are TRBV5-1 and TRBJ2-7; perhaps D is TRBD1 or TRBD2 (5 bases each). The receptor's source is a man aged 25-45 years who received the YFV17D yellow fever vaccine. Sequences were derived from PBMCs, sampled 5 days after the yellow fever booster vaccination. The CDR3 is CASSLGPSGPGEQYF. The CDR3 bases are TGCGCCAGCAGCTTGGGTCCCAGCGGACCAGGGGAGCAGTACTTC. Full variable domain (remainder filled in from reference TRBV5-1 and TRBJ2-7): KAGVTQTPRYLIKTRGQQVTLSCSPISGHRSVSWYQQTPGQGLQFLFEYFSETQRNKGNFPGRFSGRQFSNSRSEMNVSTLELGDSALYLCASSLGPSGPGEQYFGPGTRLTVT.